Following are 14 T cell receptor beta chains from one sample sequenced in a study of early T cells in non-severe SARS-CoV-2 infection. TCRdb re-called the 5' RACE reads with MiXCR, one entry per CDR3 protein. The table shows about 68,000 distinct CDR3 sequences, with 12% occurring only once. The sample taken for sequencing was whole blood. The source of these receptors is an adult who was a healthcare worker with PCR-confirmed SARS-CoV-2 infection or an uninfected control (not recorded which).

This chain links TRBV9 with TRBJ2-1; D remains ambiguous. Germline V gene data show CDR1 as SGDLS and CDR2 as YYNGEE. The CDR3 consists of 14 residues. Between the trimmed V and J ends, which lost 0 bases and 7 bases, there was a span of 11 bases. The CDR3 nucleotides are TGTGCCAGCAGCGTAGACGGCAGAACGAATGAGCAGTTCTTC. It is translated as CASSVDGRTNEQFF. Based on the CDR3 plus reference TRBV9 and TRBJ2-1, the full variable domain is DSGVTQTPKHLITATGQRVTLRCSPRSGDLSVYWYQQSLDQGLQFLIQYYNGEERAKGNILERFSAQQFPDLHSELNLSSLELGDSALYFCASSVDGRTNEQFFGPGTRLTVL.

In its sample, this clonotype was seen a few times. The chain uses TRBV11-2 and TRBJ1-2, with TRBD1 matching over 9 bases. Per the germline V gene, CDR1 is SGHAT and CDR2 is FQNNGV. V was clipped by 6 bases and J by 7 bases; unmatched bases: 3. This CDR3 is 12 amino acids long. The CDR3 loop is CASRRGQGGYTF. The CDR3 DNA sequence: TGTGCCAGCAGACGGGGACAGGGTGGCTACACCTTC. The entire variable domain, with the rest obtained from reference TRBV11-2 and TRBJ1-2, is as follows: EAGVAQSPRYKIIEKRQSVAFWCNPISGHATLYWYQQILGQGPKLLIQFQNNGVVDDSQLPKDRFSAERLKGVDSTLKIQPAKLEDSAVYLCASRRGQGGYTFGSGTRLTVV.

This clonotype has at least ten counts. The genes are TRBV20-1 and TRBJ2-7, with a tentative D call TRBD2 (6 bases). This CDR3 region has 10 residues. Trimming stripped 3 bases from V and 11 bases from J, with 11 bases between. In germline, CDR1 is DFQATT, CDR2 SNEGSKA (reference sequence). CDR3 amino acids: CSARKKREYF. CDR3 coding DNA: TGCAGTGCTAGGAAGAAGCGGGAGTACTTC.

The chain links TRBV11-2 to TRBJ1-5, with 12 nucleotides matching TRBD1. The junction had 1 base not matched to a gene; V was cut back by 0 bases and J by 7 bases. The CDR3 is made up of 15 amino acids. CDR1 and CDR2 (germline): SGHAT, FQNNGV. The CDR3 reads CASSLDGTGGQPQHF. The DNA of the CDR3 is TGTGCCAGCAGCTTAGATGGGACAGGGGGCCAGCCCCAGCATTTT.

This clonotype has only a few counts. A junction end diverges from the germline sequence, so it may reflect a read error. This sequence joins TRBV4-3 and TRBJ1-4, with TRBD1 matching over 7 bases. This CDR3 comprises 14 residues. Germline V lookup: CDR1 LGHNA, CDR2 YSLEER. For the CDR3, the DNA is TGCGCCAGCAGCCAAGAGTTAGATGCCGGGACAGAAAAGTTT. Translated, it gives CASSQELDAGTEKF.

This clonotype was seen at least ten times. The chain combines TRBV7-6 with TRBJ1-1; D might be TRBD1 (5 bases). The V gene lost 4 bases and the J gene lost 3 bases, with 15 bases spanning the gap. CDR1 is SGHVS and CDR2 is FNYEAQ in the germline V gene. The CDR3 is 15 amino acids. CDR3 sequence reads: CASSSYRGPDTEAFF. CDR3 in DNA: TGTGCCAGCAGCTCCTACCGGGGCCCGGACACTGAAGCTTTCTTT.

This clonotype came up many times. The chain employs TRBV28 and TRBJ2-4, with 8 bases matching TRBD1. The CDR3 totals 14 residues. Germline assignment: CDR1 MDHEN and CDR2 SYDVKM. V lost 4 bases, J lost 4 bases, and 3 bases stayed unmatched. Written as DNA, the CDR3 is TGTGCCAGCAGTTCCACAGGGGGTAAAAACATTCAGTACTTC. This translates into CASSSTGGKNIQYF.

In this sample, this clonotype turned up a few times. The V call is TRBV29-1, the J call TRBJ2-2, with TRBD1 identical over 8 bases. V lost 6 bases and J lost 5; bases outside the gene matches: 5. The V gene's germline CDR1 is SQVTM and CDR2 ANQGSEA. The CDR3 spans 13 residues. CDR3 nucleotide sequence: TGCAGCGTCCGGACAGGGATAACCGGGGAGCTGTTTTTT. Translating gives CSVRTGITGELFF.

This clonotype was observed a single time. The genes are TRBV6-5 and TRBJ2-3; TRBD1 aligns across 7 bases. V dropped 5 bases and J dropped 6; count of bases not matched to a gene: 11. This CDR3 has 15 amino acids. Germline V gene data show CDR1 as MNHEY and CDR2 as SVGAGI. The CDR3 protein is CASSPGFGRGDTQYF. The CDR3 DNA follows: TGTGCCAGCAGTCCTGGTTTCGGCAGGGGGGATACGCAGTATTTT.

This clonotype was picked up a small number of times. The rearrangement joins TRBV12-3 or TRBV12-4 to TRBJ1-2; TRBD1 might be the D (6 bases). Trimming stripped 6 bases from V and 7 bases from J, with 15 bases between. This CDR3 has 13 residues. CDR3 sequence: CASSPRGALGYTF. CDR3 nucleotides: TGTGCCAGCAGCCCCCGGGGGGCGCTTGGCTACACCTTC.

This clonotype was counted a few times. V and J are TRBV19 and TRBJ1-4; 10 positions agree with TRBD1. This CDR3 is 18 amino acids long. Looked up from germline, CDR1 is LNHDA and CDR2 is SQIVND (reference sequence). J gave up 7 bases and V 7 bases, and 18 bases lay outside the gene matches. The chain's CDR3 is CASTPRLPGQGISEKLFF. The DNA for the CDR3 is TGTGCCAGTACACCTCGCCTGCCGGGACAGGGGATTTCTGAAAAACTGTTTTTT.

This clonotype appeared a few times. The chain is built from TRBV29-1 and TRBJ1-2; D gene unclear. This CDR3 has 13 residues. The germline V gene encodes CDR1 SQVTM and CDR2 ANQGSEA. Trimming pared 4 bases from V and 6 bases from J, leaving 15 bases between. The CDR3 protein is CSVGRQREDGYTF. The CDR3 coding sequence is TGCAGCGTTGGTAGGCAGAGAGAAGATGGCTACACCTTC.

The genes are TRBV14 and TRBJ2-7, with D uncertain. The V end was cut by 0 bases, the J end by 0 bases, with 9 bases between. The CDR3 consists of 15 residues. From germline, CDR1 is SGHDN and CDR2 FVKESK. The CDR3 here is CASSQEGHSSYEQYF. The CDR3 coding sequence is TGTGCCAGCAGCCAAGAAGGCCACAGCTCCTACGAGCAGTACTTC.

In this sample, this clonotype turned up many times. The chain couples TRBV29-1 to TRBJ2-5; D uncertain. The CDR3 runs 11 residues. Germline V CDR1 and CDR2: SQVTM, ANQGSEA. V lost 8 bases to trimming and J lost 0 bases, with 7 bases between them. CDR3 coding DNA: TGCAGCTGCAGGTACCAAGAGACCCAGTACTTC. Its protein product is CSCRYQETQYF.